This section outlines one T cell receptor beta chain sequence together with its context. Its antigen has not been determined. Within one base of it there is no much larger clone, and no base qualities were kept. These data come from a study of blood T cell repertoires in COVID-19 (dated by TCRdb to about 2020). Regarding the research as a whole: Collaborator samples came from the United States, Italy and Spain and covered acute and convalescent phases of COVID-19. The repertoires were released in a freely available public database meant as a resource for research on the immune response to SARS-CoV-2. The material from the prospective study consisted of cDNA or gDNA derived from T cells, B-cell-depleted T cells, or PBMCs. Subjects who had been exposed to COVID-19, were actively infected with it, or had recovered from it provided the deeply sampled blood TCRbeta repertoires that made up the dataset. Where available, HLA class I and class II types were obtained from metadata supplied by the sample provider rather than from assay-based typing. A de-identified subject ID, COVID-19 status, age in years and sex were almost always included in the sample metadata. The samples were drawn from two sources: the first 160 participants of the ongoing ImmuneRACE study, and 950 to 1,500 subjects contributed by 6 global collaborators.

The investigation overall reported the following: The quantity of clinical and demographic metadata differed by source and by participant and was supplied without curation.

The germline V gene (reference sequence) yields GTSNPN for CDR1 and SVGIG for CDR2. Germline trimming amounts to 2 bases on V and 9 bases on J, with 7 as the count of junction bases outside the gene matches. There are 14 amino acids in the CDR3, from cysteine to phenylalanine inclusive. Left in the record is the CDR3 DNA by itself, 42 bases read in frame from the first base. The immunoSEQ Assay, a bias-controlled multiplex PCR, was used to amplify TCRbeta CDR3 regions from genomic DNA. Under the source paper's analysis protocol: The number of nucleated cells in each sample was estimated by amplification of reference gene primers within the assay. Sequence reads were collapsed and filtered to measure the absolute abundance of every unique TCRbeta CDR3 rearrangement. For each sample, productive Simpson clonality was calculated as the square root of Simpson's diversity index across productive rearrangements. Held by TCRdb, this immuneACCESS table contains in-frame sequences only and omits some clones. Under half of the omission traces to an unresolved V gene where checked; the cause of the rest is unknown. That table supplies the V and J calls and clone size; D and trimming were determined from the DNA. Across this sample there are approximately 100,000 clones, with roughly 82% seen only once. Together, the top ten hold 4% to 5.5% of the sample.

Whole blood was collected in K2EDTA tubes by collaborating institutions according to the institutions' own protocols. For TCRbeta analysis, collaborators shipped samples in one of three forms: frozen whole blood, isolated PBMCs, or DNA extracted from either of those sample types. The TCR sequence derives from a man in his 60s with acute or convalescent COVID-19. The chain is encoded by TRBV30 joined to TRBJ1-6; 7 bases in the junction line up with TRBD1. The specimen sequenced was peripheral blood. The CDR3 region has the sequence CAWSHDRVGSPLHF. The DNA sequence is given as TGTGCCTGGAGTCATGACAGGGTTGGTTCACCCCTCCACTTT.